These 18 T cell receptor beta chains were all obtained from the same sample, sequenced in a study of OX40 agonist ivuxolimab in advanced cancers. Clones were read by immunoSEQ multiplex PCR, and TCRdb kept only the in-frame ones, dropping some. The sample consists of over 65,000 clones, 92% of them appearing once. Source: CD4+ or CD8+ T cells sorted from blood, taken in a trial of the OX40 agonist ivuxolimab. The source is an adult with an advanced solid tumor such as melanoma, head and neck, liver or kidney cancer.

The chain combines TRBV5-6 with TRBJ2-1; no firm D call. V lost 0 bases and J lost 0, with 4 bases in between. This CDR3 comprises 14 residues. The germline V gene encodes CDR1 SGHDT and CDR2 YYEEEE. The CDR3 region has the DNA TGTGCCAGCAGCTTGGCCCGCTCCTACAATGAGCAGTTCTTC. Translation: CASSLARSYNEQFF.

This clone appeared once. V is TRBV4-1 and J is TRBJ2-5, with 12 bases aligning to TRBD2. V shed 4 bases, J shed 1 base, and the junction held 4 bases outside the gene matches. The CDR3 contains 16 residues. Germline V CDR1 and CDR2: MGHRA, YSYEKL. The CDR3 sequence: CASSRTSGAVQETQYF. The CDR3 coding sequence is TGCGCCAGCAGCCGGACTAGCGGGGCCGTCCAAGAGACCCAGTACTTC.

The chain uses TRBV10-3 and TRBJ2-1, with 11 positions matching TRBD2. CDR3 length: 15 amino acids. Germline V lookup: CDR1 ENHRY, CDR2 SYGVKD. Trimming cost V 3 bases and J 6 bases; bases outside gene matches: 4. CDR3 loop: CAISDSSGGFNEQFF. The CDR3, as DNA: TGTGCCATCAGTGATTCTAGCGGGGGGTTCAATGAGCAGTTCTTC.

The chain uses TRBV4-3 and TRBJ1-1; the match to TRBD1 covers 7 bases. CDR3 length: 19 amino acids. V shed 4 bases and J 1 base; nucleotides not matched to a gene: 18. Germline V gives CDR1 LGHNA, CDR2 YSLEER. Here the CDR3 reads CASSLLTEGQRTRNTEAFF. CDR3 nucleotide sequence: TGCGCCAGCAGCCTCCTTACCGAGGGACAGAGAACAAGGAACACTGAAGCTTTCTTT.

The chain has TRBV7-6 and TRBJ2-2; perhaps D is TRBD1 or TRBD2 (5 bases each). Germline CDR1 and CDR2: SGHVS and FNYEAQ. This CDR3 region has 13 residues. The CDR3 loop is CGAGAISHGELFF. The CDR3 coding sequence is TGTGGGGCCGGGGCCATTTCCCACGGGGAGCTGTTTTTT.

V is TRBV4-1 and J is TRBJ2-1; D unresolved. The V gene's germline CDR1 is MGHRA and CDR2 YSYEKL. The ends were cut back, 3 bases at V and 8 bases at J, with 20 bases in the middle. The CDR3 runs to 16 residues. CDR3 amino acids: CASSQDDRSEIDEQFF. The CDR3 coding sequence is TGCGCCAGCAGCCAGGACGATAGGAGTGAGATTGATGAGCAGTTCTTC.

This sequence joins TRBV6-5 and TRBJ2-5; tentatively, D is TRBD1 or TRBD2 (6 bases each). There are 15 residues in the CDR3. The V end lost 4 bases, the J end lost 5 bases, and 17 bases lay between the germline ends. Germline CDR1 and CDR2: MNHEY and SVGAGI. CDR3 loop: CASSSEGGYVETQYF. The CDR3 DNA follows: TGTGCCAGCAGTTCCGAGGGGGGCTATGTCGAGACCCAGTACTTC.

This chain uses TRBV7-8 with TRBJ2-2, with D unresolved. This CDR3 is built from 15 residues. V was trimmed by 5 bases and J by 4 bases, leaving 14 bases between them. In germline, CDR1 is SGHVS, CDR2 FQNEAQ. The CDR3 loop is CASSGPSSGTGELFF. CDR3 bases: TGTGCCAGCAGCGGGCCCTCCTCGGGCACCGGGGAGCTGTTTTTT.

The rearrangement uses TRBV7-3 and TRBJ2-5; D perhaps matches TRBD2 (6 bases). The CDR3 covers 15 residues. V lost 5 bases to trimming and J lost 4 bases, with 17 bases between them. Germline V gene data show CDR1 as SGHTA and CDR2 as FQGTGA. The CDR3 DNA reads as TGTGCCAGCAGCCCAAGTGGAGGGAGTCTAGAGACCCAGTACTTC. This encodes CASSPSGGSLETQYF.

The rearrangement uses TRBV6-5 and TRBJ2-7; 7 bases match TRBD1. J gave up 2 bases and V 4 bases, and 2 bases lay outside the gene matches. Looked up from germline, CDR1 is MNHEY and CDR2 is SVGAGI. The CDR3 is 13 amino acids. CDR3 bases: TGTGCCAGCAGTTTCGGGACAGCCTACGAGCAGTACTTC. Protein product: CASSFGTAYEQYF.

The rearrangement uses TRBV27 and TRBJ1-1; 9 bases align to TRBD1. Germline V CDR1 and CDR2: MNHEY, SMNVEV (reference sequence). The CDR3 totals 13 residues. V gave up 4 bases and J gave up 11 bases; unmatched junction bases: 8. The DNA of the CDR3 is TGTGCCAGCAGTTGGACACGGACAGGGGACGCTTTCTTT. This translates into CASSWTRTGDAFF.

This chain links TRBV19 with TRBJ1-5; TRBD1 matches 9 bases. Germline V CDR1 and CDR2: LNHDA, SQIVND (reference sequence). V lost 5 bases and J lost 3; bases outside the gene matches: 11. CDR3 size: 17 residues. CDR3: CASSSWGGQGPNQPQHF. As DNA, the CDR3 is TGTGCCAGTAGTTCCTGGGGGGGACAGGGCCCCAATCAGCCCCAGCATTTT.

The chain uses TRBV15 and TRBJ1-5; 9 bases map to TRBD1. This CDR3 is built from 17 residues. CDR1 and CDR2 (germline): LNHNV, YYDKDF (reference sequence). V was clipped by 0 bases and J by 3 bases; unmatched bases: 6. CDR3 region: CATSRDSGQGFNQPQHF. CDR3 DNA sequence: TGTGCCACCAGCAGAGATTCGGGACAGGGATTCAATCAGCCCCAGCATTTT.

V gene TRBV27 combines with J gene TRBJ2-7; 13 bases align to TRBD2. This CDR3 has 14 amino acids. Germline lookup yields CDR1 MNHEY and CDR2 SMNVEV (reference sequence). Trimming took 4 bases from V and 7 from J; bases not matched to a gene: 4. CDR3 sequence (DNA): TGTGCCAGCAGTTACGGGACTAGCGGGGTTGAGCAGTACTTC. Residues: CASSYGTSGVEQYF.

The chain joins TRBV30 to TRBJ2-3, with 7 positions matching TRBD2. Germline CDR1 and CDR2: GTSNPN and SVGIG (reference sequence). This CDR3 contains 14 residues. Germline trimming cut 2 bases from V and 5 bases from J; bases unmatched to any gene: 7. CDR3 sequence: CAWSPTGEGDTQYF. DNA of the CDR3: TGTGCCTGGAGTCCTACGGGGGAGGGAGATACGCAGTATTTT.

The rearrangement uses TRBV7-9 and TRBJ1-1, with no clear D. The CDR3 length is 13 residues. From germline, CDR1 is SEHNR and CDR2 FQNEAQ (reference sequence). The V end was cut by 5 bases, the J end by 2 bases, with 9 bases between. In DNA, the CDR3 is TGTGCCAGCAGCGTTTATAGTAACACTGAAGCTTTCTTT. This encodes CASSVYSNTEAFF.

V is TRBV11-2 and J is TRBJ2-1; no clear D gene. The germline CDR1 and CDR2 sequences are SGHAT and FQNNGV. Trimming pared 5 bases from V and 0 bases from J, leaving 11 bases between. This CDR3 contains 15 residues. The CDR3 reads CASSPIPGSYNEQFF. The CDR3 nucleotides read TGTGCCAGCAGCCCAATACCTGGCTCCTACAATGAGCAGTTCTTC.

On this clone itself: The same CDR3 can be traced to other DNA sequences in this sample. The chain combines TRBV27 with TRBJ1-3; D might be TRBD1 (5 bases). V lost 0 bases to trimming and J lost 4 bases, with 10 bases between them. Germline V gives CDR1 MNHEY, CDR2 SMNVEV (reference sequence). There are 15 residues in the CDR3. The CDR3 nucleotides read TGTGCCAGCAGTTTATCGGGGGGTTCCGGAAACACCATATATTTT. Its translation: CASSLSGGSGNTIYF.